Below are 26 T cell receptor beta chains sequenced from a single sample in a study of Ad26.COV2.S vaccination and SARS-CoV-2 variants. Profiling relied on immunoSEQ multiplex PCR, and the TCRdb table lists in-frame clones only, not all of them. This table holds around 86,000 clones, roughly 84% found once. Specimen: peripheral blood, collected after recovery from COVID-19. Source of these receptors: a human donor who had recovered from COVID-19.

This clone showed up many times. The J gene is TRBJ2-7, the V gene TRBV7-6; unclear D gene. Germline CDR1 reads SGHVS; CDR2 reads FNYEAQ. Trimming pared 5 bases from V and 3 bases from J, leaving 8 bases between. The CDR3 has 12 residues. This CDR3 reads CASSDDIYEQYF. The CDR3 nucleotides are TGTGCCAGCAGCGATGACATCTACGAGCAGTACTTC.

This clone was seen just once. This rearrangement joins TRBV4-3 to TRBJ2-7, with unresolved D. V was pared by 1 base and J by 6 bases, with 16 bases between. From germline, CDR1 is LGHNA and CDR2 YSLEER. The CDR3 covers 15 residues. The CDR3 DNA reads as TGCGCCAGCAGCCAAGGCCCCGCCTCTCGGCGCGAGCAGTACTTC. Its protein product is CASSQGPASRREQYF.

This clone was seen more than once but under ten times. This rearrangement joins TRBV7-2 to TRBJ1-5; D gene uncertain. The CDR3 runs to 14 residues. Germline assignment: CDR1 SGHTA and CDR2 FQGNSA. V lost 1 base and J lost 6, with 10 bases in between. The DNA of the CDR3 is TGTGCCAGCAGCTTAGGGAATGCGGGTCAGCCCCAGCATTTT. Its translation: CASSLGNAGQPQHF.

A single count supports this clone. V is TRBV25-1 and J is TRBJ2-3; TRBD1 aligns across 9 bases. This CDR3 has 15 amino acids. The ends lost 5 bases at V and 3 bases at J; junction bases unmatched: 6. Looked up from germline, CDR1 is MGHDK and CDR2 is SYGVNS. CDR3 residues: CASSPPGTGTDTQYF. In nucleotides, the CDR3 is TGTGCCAGCAGTCCCCCCGGGACAGGGACAGATACGCAGTATTTT.

The chain recombines TRBV6-5 with TRBJ2-7; D is ambiguous. Trimming shortened V by 4 bases and J by 3 bases, and 13 bases separated the two germline ends. Per the germline V gene, CDR1 is MNHEY and CDR2 is SVGAGI. This CDR3 region has 14 residues. CDR3 in DNA: TGTGCCAGCAGTTCAAGCAACGGCCGCTACGAGCAGTACTTC. As protein: CASSSSNGRYEQYF.

The chain recombines TRBV28 with TRBJ1-3; D is undetermined. Trimming stripped 1 base from V and 2 bases from J, with 6 bases between. The CDR3 length is 14 residues. Germline CDR1 MDHEN, CDR2 SYDVKM. CDR3: CASSLLNAGNTIYF. Written as DNA, the CDR3 is TGTGCCAGCAGTTTATTAAATGCTGGAAACACCATATATTTT.

The chain employs TRBV27 and TRBJ1-4, with 8 bases lining up with TRBD1. Unmatched junction bases numbered 5, after V lost 4 bases and J lost 4 bases. The CDR3 has 15 amino acids. The germline CDR1 and CDR2 sequences are MNHEY and SMNVEV (reference sequence). The CDR3 DNA sequence: TGTGCCAGCAGTTCTTGGGACAGGATTAATGAAAAACTGTTTTTT. Translated, it gives CASSSWDRINEKLFF.

The chain combines TRBV13 with TRBJ2-2; D unclear. V was pared by 1 base and J by 6 bases, with 0 bases between. The CDR3 is 11 amino acids. Looked up from germline, CDR1 is PRHDT and CDR2 is FYEKMQ (reference sequence). The CDR3 is CASSLAGELFF. As DNA, the CDR3 is TGTGCCAGCAGCTTAGCCGGGGAGCTGTTTTTT.

The chain couples TRBV4-3 to TRBJ1-3; D remains unclear. The CDR3 loop spans 16 amino acids. Germline assignment: CDR1 LGHNA and CDR2 YSLEER. V lost 0 bases, J lost 2 bases, and 11 bases lay in between. The CDR3 DNA is TGCGCCAGCAGCCAAGATGCGAATACTGCTGGAAACACCATATATTTT. This encodes CASSQDANTAGNTIYF.

V gene TRBV5-6 combines with J gene TRBJ2-3; the D is unclear. V was shortened by 5 bases and J by 3 bases, with 10 bases between the two germline ends. Looked up from germline, CDR1 is SGHDT and CDR2 is YYEEEE. This CDR3 has 13 residues. The chain's CDR3 is CASSRSGTDTQYF. The CDR3 DNA sequence: TGTGCCAGCAGTAGGAGTGGGACAGATACGCAGTATTTT.

The chain couples TRBV5-4 to TRBJ1-1; a possible D gene is TRBD1 (5 bases). The V end was cut by 4 bases, the J end by 1 base, with 8 bases between. The germline V gene has CDR1 SGHNT and CDR2 YYREEE (reference sequence). The CDR3 extends over 13 amino acids. DNA for the CDR3: TGTGCCAGCAGCCCGCAGGGGAACACTGAAGCTTTCTTT. Its translation is CASSPQGNTEAFF.

This chain joins TRBV4-3 and TRBJ2-7, with 8 bases aligning to TRBD2. The CDR3 has 16 amino acids. Per germline, CDR1 LGHNA and CDR2 YSLEER. V lost 3 bases and J lost 5; bases outside the gene matches: 12. CDR3 amino acids: CASSQNTGLVGDEQYF. The CDR3 DNA is TGCGCCAGCAGCCAGAACACGGGACTAGTGGGAGACGAGCAGTACTTC.

This clone was observed a single time. The chain carries TRBV28 and TRBJ1-2; 10 positions match TRBD1. With 8 bases clipped from V and 8 bases from J, the junction kept 11 bases outside the gene matches. The CDR3 extends over 14 amino acids. Germline lookup yields CDR1 MDHEN and CDR2 SYDVKM. For the CDR3, the DNA is TGTGCCAGCGGCCGACGACAGGGGGCGGAAGGCTACACCTTC. Translating it yields CASGRRQGAEGYTF.

The CDR3 region has the DNA TGTGCCAGCAGTGAACTTAGCGGCAGCTCCTACGAGCAGTACTTC. This gives the protein CASSELSGSSYEQYF. This chain joins TRBV6-1 and TRBJ2-7; D is possibly TRBD2 (6 bases). Germline V gene lookup returns CDR1 MNHNS and CDR2 SASEGT. This CDR3 is 15 amino acids long. Between the trimmed V and J ends, which lost 2 bases and 0 bases, there was a span of 11 bases.

There are a few counts of this clone. The chain combines TRBV6-6 with TRBJ2-6, with D hard to call. CDR1 is MNHNY and CDR2 is SVGAGI in the germline V gene (reference sequence). The CDR3 is made up of 13 amino acids. V lost 5 bases and J lost 4, with 6 bases in between. CDR3 coding DNA: TGTGCCAGCAGTACCGACGGGGCCAACGTCCTGACTTTC. Residues: CASSTDGANVLTF.

This chain uses TRBV9 with TRBJ1-1, with unresolved D. This CDR3 has 16 residues. V lost 0 bases, J lost 0 bases, and 12 bases lay in between. Germline V lookup: CDR1 SGDLS, CDR2 YYNGEE. This CDR3 is CASSVEEWPLNTEAFF. For the CDR3, the DNA is TGTGCCAGCAGCGTAGAGGAATGGCCGCTGAACACTGAAGCTTTCTTT.

J is TRBJ2-3 and V is TRBV4-2; 9 positions agree with TRBD1. The germline CDR1 and CDR2 sequences are LGHNA and YNFKEQ. This CDR3 comprises 16 residues. J was trimmed by 3 bases and V by 1 base; bases with no gene match: 5. The CDR3 here is CASSQVQGAITDTQYF. CDR3 bases: TGTGCCAGCAGCCAAGTACAGGGGGCCATTACAGATACGCAGTATTTT.

The chain couples TRBV11-3 to TRBJ2-3; 10 bases fit TRBD2. V shed 5 bases, J shed 1 base, and the junction held 3 bases outside the gene matches. The CDR3 spans 15 residues. Per the germline V gene, CDR1 is SGHNT and CDR2 is YENEEA. The CDR3 loop is CASSAGTSGTDTQYF. The CDR3 nucleotides are TGTGCCAGCAGCGCCGGGACTAGCGGCACAGATACGCAGTATTTT.

The V call is TRBV19, the J call TRBJ2-1, with 8 bases lining up with TRBD1. CDR1 is LNHDA and CDR2 is SQIVND in the germline V gene (reference sequence). J was trimmed by 5 bases and V by 5 bases; bases with no gene match: 5. The CDR3 contains 14 residues. The CDR3: CASSFNRGNNEQFF. CDR3 DNA: TGTGCCAGTAGTTTCAACAGGGGGAACAATGAGCAGTTCTTC.

The chain links TRBV20-1 to TRBJ1-5; D is undetermined. V lost 3 bases to trimming and J lost 0 bases, with 6 bases between them. Per germline, CDR1 DFQATT and CDR2 SNEGSKA (reference sequence). The CDR3 has 13 residues. CDR3 sequence: CSASTDSNQPQHF. The CDR3 nucleotides are TGCAGTGCTAGTACGGATAGCAATCAGCCCCAGCATTTT.

V usage is TRBV5-1 and J usage is TRBJ2-2, with D unclear. Trimming took off 4 bases at V and 7 bases at J, with 8 bases between the two ends. The CDR3 consists of 12 residues. Per germline, CDR1 SGHRS and CDR2 YFSETQ. CDR3: CASSPYSGELFF. The CDR3 coding sequence is TGCGCCAGCAGCCCATACAGCGGGGAGCTGTTTTTT.

The rearrangement joins TRBV19 to TRBJ2-5, with D perhaps TRBD2 (5 bases). V shed 6 bases and J shed 1 base, with 15 bases lying between them. The V gene's germline CDR1 is LNHDA and CDR2 SQIVND (reference sequence). CDR3 length: 15 amino acids. The CDR3 DNA sequence: TGTGCCAGTAGCCCGGGGATGGGTGCCCAAGAGACCCAGTACTTC. It yields the protein CASSPGMGAQETQYF.

V gene TRBV3-1 (or the pseudogene TRBV3-2) combines with J gene TRBJ2-1; D uncertain. V lost 0 bases to trimming and J lost 6 bases, with 12 bases between them. Germline-derived CDR1 and CDR2 are LGHDT and YNNKEL (reference sequence). The CDR3 runs 15 residues. The CDR3 spells CASSQDRFAVNEQFF. In nucleotides, the CDR3 is TGTGCCAGCAGCCAAGATCGGTTCGCGGTCAATGAGCAGTTCTTC.

This clone was counted many times. The V call is TRBV9, the J call TRBJ2-7; possibly TRBD2 for D (5 bases). This CDR3 contains 16 residues. V shed 0 bases and J shed 3 bases, with 16 bases lying between them. Germline values: CDR1 SGDLS, CDR2 YYNGEE. For the CDR3, the DNA is TGTGCCAGCAGCGTAGGACAAAAAGCGGCAAGCTACGAGCAGTACTTC. This gives the protein CASSVGQKAASYEQYF.

This chain connects TRBV18 to TRBJ1-4; no definite D call. The CDR3 covers 14 residues. The germline V gene encodes CDR1 KGHSH and CDR2 LQKENI. V was shortened by 1 base and J by 5 bases, with 8 bases between the two germline ends. The CDR3 DNA reads as TGTGCCAGCTCACCACTGGCCGCGAATGAAAAACTGTTTTTT. This encodes CASSPLAANEKLFF.

This clone was picked up a small number of times. The chain recombines TRBV7-2 with TRBJ1-6, with D possibly TRBD1 on 6 matching bases. V lost 7 bases and J 5 bases, leaving 12 bases between the germline ends. Germline values: CDR1 SGHTA, CDR2 FQGNSA. The CDR3 is 14 residues long. The CDR3 bases are TGTGCCAGCACCCCCAGGGGTAATAATTCACCCCTCCACTTT. This sequence encodes CASTPRGNNSPLHF.